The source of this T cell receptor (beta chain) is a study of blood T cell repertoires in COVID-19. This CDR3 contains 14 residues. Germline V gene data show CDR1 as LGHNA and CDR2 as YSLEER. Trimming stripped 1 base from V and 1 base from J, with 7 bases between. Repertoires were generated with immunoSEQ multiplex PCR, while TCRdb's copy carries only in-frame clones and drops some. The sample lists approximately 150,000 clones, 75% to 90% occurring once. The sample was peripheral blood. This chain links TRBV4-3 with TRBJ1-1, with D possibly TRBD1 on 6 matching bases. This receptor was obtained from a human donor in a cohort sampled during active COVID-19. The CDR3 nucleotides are TGCGCCAGCAGCCAAGCGACAGGGAACACTGAAGCTTTCTTT. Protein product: CASSQATGNTEAFF.